A selection of T cell receptor beta chains follows, all from one sample in a study of control samples from healthy donors and cancer patients. The data were produced by immunoSEQ multiplex PCR, yet TCRdb's version contains in-frame clones alone and is incomplete. The sample includes under 150,000 clones, around 92% of them seen just once. Sample: PBMCs. These receptors all come from a man between 50 and 59 years old with head and neck cancer. The CDR3 runs from the conserved cysteine through the conserved F or W. The D gene is left open where the match is weak. Clone size is shown for a subset of rows, as once, few, many or a class of expanded clone.

CDR3 protein: CASSPESWYGYTF
CDR3 DNA: TGTGCCAGCAGTCCCGAGAGTTGGTATGGCTACACCTTC
J gene: TRBJ1-2
V gene: TRBV3-1/TRBV3-2
D gene: -
clone size: -

CDR3 protein: CASSSLGSEQFF
CDR3 DNA: TGTGCCAGCAGTTCGCTAGGCTCTGAGCAGTTCTTC
J gene: TRBJ2-1
V gene: TRBV27
D gene: -
clone size: -

CDR3 protein: CASSPLQGRVADTEAFF
CDR3 DNA: TGTGCCAGCTCACCACTGCAGGGGCGAGTTGCGGACACTGAAGCTTTCTTT
J gene: TRBJ1-1
V gene: TRBV18
D gene: -
clone size: -

CDR3 protein: CASSSTGRYEQYF
CDR3 DNA: TGTGCCAGCAGTTCGACAGGACGCTACGAGCAGTACTTC
J gene: TRBJ2-7
V gene: TRBV27
D gene: -
clone size: -

CDR3 protein: CASSPLVGGTNTEAFF
CDR3 DNA: TGTGCCAGCAGCCCTTTGGTTGGGGGAACTAACACTGAAGCTTTCTTT
J gene: TRBJ1-1
V gene: TRBV5-6
D gene: -
clone size: -

CDR3 protein: CASSQEGSYEQYF
CDR3 DNA: TGTGCCAGCAGCCAAGAAGGCTCCTACGAGCAGTACTTC
J gene: TRBJ2-7
V gene: TRBV3-1/TRBV3-2
D gene: -
clone size: -

CDR3 protein: CASSYRGNSNQPQHF
CDR3 DNA: TGTGCCAGCAGCTACAGGGGTAATAGCAATCAGCCCCAGCATTTT
J gene: TRBJ1-5
V gene: TRBV6-5
D gene: TRBD1
clone size: medium-sized

CDR3 protein: CASSEVEIDLRF
CDR3 DNA: TGTGCCAGCAGTGAGGTCGAGATCGATCTCCGCTTT
J gene: TRBJ1-6
V gene: TRBV6-1
D gene: -
clone size: once

CDR3 protein: CASSPPRTGVTGELFF
CDR3 DNA: TGTGCCAGCAGCCCACCCAGGACAGGTGTGACCGGGGAGCTGTTTTTT
J gene: TRBJ2-2
V gene: TRBV7-6
D gene: TRBD1
clone size: -

CDR3 protein: CASMGPDTNYGYTF
CDR3 DNA: TGTGCCAGCATGGGACCGGACACTAACTATGGCTACACCTTC
J gene: TRBJ1-2
V gene: TRBV7-9
D gene: -
clone size: -

CDR3 protein: CASSQDWGTGGYTF
CDR3 DNA: TGTGCCAGCAGCCAAGATTGGGGAACTGGTGGCTACACCTTC
J gene: TRBJ1-2
V gene: TRBV3-1/TRBV3-2
D gene: -
clone size: -

CDR3 protein: CASSQGQGNEKLFF
CDR3 DNA: TGCGCCAGCAGCCAGGGACAGGGAAATGAAAAACTGTTTTTT
J gene: TRBJ1-4
V gene: TRBV5-1
D gene: TRBD1
clone size: once

CDR3 protein: CASSSTRTTNSYEQYF
CDR3 DNA: TGTGCCAGCAGTTCAACCCGGACTACCAACTCCTACGAGCAGTACTTC
J gene: TRBJ2-7
V gene: TRBV28
D gene: -
clone size: -

CDR3 protein: CASSYQRTGELFF
CDR3 DNA: TGTGCCAGCAGTTACCAGAGGACCGGGGAGCTGTTTTTT
J gene: TRBJ2-2
V gene: TRBV27
D gene: -
clone size: -

CDR3 protein: CASSYGLYMNTEAFF
CDR3 DNA: TGTGCCAGCAGTTACGGACTCTACATGAACACTGAAGCTTTCTTT
J gene: TRBJ1-1
V gene: TRBV3-1/TRBV3-2
D gene: -
clone size: -

CDR3 protein: CASSSMRPNEQFF
CDR3 DNA: TGTGCCAGCAGCTCAATGAGACCCAATGAGCAGTTCTTC
J gene: TRBJ2-1
V gene: TRBV7-9
D gene: -
clone size: -

CDR3 protein: CASSEDSSTDTQYF
CDR3 DNA: TGTGCCAGCAGTGAAGACAGTAGCACAGATACGCAGTATTTT
J gene: TRBJ2-3
V gene: TRBV6-1
D gene: -
clone size: -

CDR3 protein: CASSQGDRGRTQETQYF
CDR3 DNA: TGTGCCAGCAGCCAAGGGGACAGGGGGCGTACCCAAGAGACCCAGTACTTC
J gene: TRBJ2-5
V gene: TRBV4-2
D gene: TRBD1
clone size: -

CDR3 protein: CASSSGQFYEQYF
CDR3 DNA: TGTGCCAGCAGTTCCGGACAGTTCTACGAGCAGTACTTC
J gene: TRBJ2-7
V gene: TRBV13
D gene: -
clone size: -

CDR3 protein: CASSENRDSYEQYF
CDR3 DNA: TGTGCCAGCAGTGAAAACCGGGACAGCTACGAGCAGTACTTC
J gene: TRBJ2-7
V gene: TRBV25-1
D gene: TRBD1
clone size: -

CDR3 protein: CASTRGDRAFF
CDR3 DNA: TGTGCCAGCACCCGCGGGGACAGGGCTTTCTTT
J gene: TRBJ1-1
V gene: TRBV5-8
D gene: TRBD1
clone size: -

CDR3 protein: CASSSGLAGVRVVGNIQYF
CDR3 DNA: TGTGCCAGCAGCTCCGGACTAGCGGGAGTACGGGTGGTAGGGAACATTCAGTACTTC
J gene: TRBJ2-4
V gene: TRBV28
D gene: TRBD2
clone size: -

CDR3 protein: CASSVADSYEQYF
CDR3 DNA: TGTGCCAGCAGCGTAGCGGACAGTTACGAGCAGTACTTC
J gene: TRBJ2-7
V gene: TRBV9
D gene: -
clone size: -

CDR3 protein: CSVNSNTEAFF
CDR3 DNA: TGCAGCGTTAACTCGAACACTGAAGCTTTCTTT
J gene: TRBJ1-1
V gene: TRBV29-1
D gene: -
clone size: few

CDR3 protein: CATRLAAYNEQFF
CDR3 DNA: TGTGCCACCAGACTAGCGGCGTACAATGAGCAGTTCTTC
J gene: TRBJ2-1
V gene: TRBV10-3
D gene: TRBD2
clone size: -

CDR3 protein: CASSLPGKGETQYF
CDR3 DNA: TGTGCCAGCAGCCTCCCAGGAAAGGGGGAGACCCAGTACTTC
J gene: TRBJ2-5
V gene: TRBV5-4
D gene: -
clone size: -

CDR3 protein: CASSLNQASGNTIYF
CDR3 DNA: TGTGCCAGCAGTTTAAACCAAGCCTCTGGAAACACCATATATTTT
J gene: TRBJ1-3
V gene: TRBV27
D gene: -
clone size: -

CDR3 protein: CAWSVGPSNIEAFF
CDR3 DNA: TGTGCCTGGAGTGTAGGACCATCCAACATTGAAGCTTTCTTT
J gene: TRBJ1-1
V gene: TRBV30
D gene: -
clone size: -

CDR3 protein: CASSVAVSLAGDNEQFF
CDR3 DNA: TGTGCCAGCAGCGTAGCGGTGTCACTAGCGGGGGACAATGAGCAGTTCTTC
J gene: TRBJ2-1
V gene: TRBV9
D gene: TRBD2
clone size: -

CDR3 protein: CASSYGGPIAKNIQYF
CDR3 DNA: TGTGCCAGCAGTTACGGGGGGCCCATAGCCAAAAACATTCAGTACTTC
J gene: TRBJ2-4
V gene: TRBV6-6
D gene: -
clone size: -

CDR3 protein: CASSIGSGTADTQYF
CDR3 DNA: TGTGCCAGTAGTATAGGAAGCGGGACTGCAGATACGCAGTATTTT
J gene: TRBJ2-3
V gene: TRBV19
D gene: TRBD2
clone size: -

CDR3 protein: CASSLEPAGGQETQYF
CDR3 DNA: TGCGCCAGCAGCTTGGAACCAGCGGGGGGCCAAGAGACCCAGTACTTC
J gene: TRBJ2-5
V gene: TRBV5-1
D gene: TRBD2
clone size: -

CDR3 protein: CASSRGTYNEQFF
CDR3 DNA: TGTGCCAGCAGCCGAGGGACTTACAATGAGCAGTTCTTC
J gene: TRBJ2-1
V gene: TRBV14
D gene: -
clone size: once

CDR3 protein: CAISESEGGPSEQFF
CDR3 DNA: TGTGCCATCAGTGAGTCCGAGGGAGGGCCATCTGAGCAGTTCTTC
J gene: TRBJ2-1
V gene: TRBV10-3
D gene: TRBD2
clone size: -

CDR3 protein: CASSLDRVGNTEAFF
CDR3 DNA: TGTGCCAGCAGCTTGGACAGGGTAGGGAACACTGAAGCTTTCTTT
J gene: TRBJ1-1
V gene: TRBV7-8
D gene: TRBD1
clone size: -

CDR3 protein: CASNRVDTQYF
CDR3 DNA: TGTGCCAGCAATAGGGTAGATACGCAGTATTTT
J gene: TRBJ2-3
V gene: TRBV6-5
D gene: -
clone size: few

CDR3 protein: CSASPSETQYF
CDR3 DNA: TGCAGTGCTAGCCCAAGTGAGACCCAGTACTTC
J gene: TRBJ2-5
V gene: TRBV20-1
D gene: -
clone size: -

CDR3 protein: CASTQGLYTEAFF
CDR3 DNA: TGTGCCAGCACCCAGGGGTTGTACACTGAAGCTTTCTTT
J gene: TRBJ1-1
V gene: TRBV14
D gene: -
clone size: -

CDR3 protein: CASSLFGTGGPSNQPQHF
CDR3 DNA: TGTGCCAGCAGCTTATTTGGGACAGGGGGCCCTAGCAATCAGCCCCAGCATTTT
J gene: TRBJ1-5
V gene: TRBV7-8
D gene: TRBD1
clone size: -